The T cell receptor (beta chain) described here comes from a study of T cell responses to AZD1222 COVID-19 vaccine. Here immunoSEQ multiplex PCR was the method, and the copy in TCRdb shows in-frame clones only, minus some. Among roughly 130,000 clones listed, 88% were seen once. The germline V gene has CDR1 LNHDA and CDR2 SQIVND (reference sequence). With 3 bases removed from V and 3 bases from J, the gap between germline ends came to 18 bases. The CDR3 contains 16 residues. The chain carries TRBV19 and TRBJ2-7; TRBD1 is a possible D gene (5 bases). The TCR sequence derives from an adult in good health. The source was peripheral blood, collected on day 0 of AZD1222 vaccination. CDR3 amino acids: CASSILSRASYYEQYF. CDR3 nucleotides: TGTGCCAGTAGTATTCTGTCCAGGGCCAGTTACTACGAGCAGTACTTC.